The present entry profiles one T cell receptor beta chain with its context. Its antigen remains unknown. Use of 60 Vbeta and 13 Jbeta primers characterized the PCR. The data were produced by immunoSEQ multiplex PCR, yet TCRdb's version contains in-frame clones alone and is incomplete. The sample lists around 140,000 clones; approximately 79% were seen once. The data originate from a study of cytomegalovirus exposure and HLA in healthy donors. Whole-study findings and limits: V- and J-gene trimming in TCR beta was tied to a missense DCLRE1C variant by an analysis performed later. Accounts indicate the classifier identified cytomegalovirus status with strong specificity and sensitivity. A later analysis reportedly found fewer N-insertions in an Asian-associated ancestry cluster than the approximately 670-donor mean. A later analysis, which compared TCR beta chains of equal frequency, found the HLA-associated ones more clonally expanded.

The sequenced sample consisted of PBMCs. The TCR comes from a woman in her 30s in good health and CMV-seronegative.

The CDR3 loop is CASSVALIAGATGELFF. CDR3 in DNA: TGTGCCAGCAGCGTAGCTTTGATAGCGGGGGCCACCGGGGAGCTGTTTTTT. This chain joins TRBV9 and TRBJ2-2; 9 bases align to TRBD2. V was clipped by 0 bases and J by 4 bases; unmatched bases: 7. The germline V gene has CDR1 SGDLS and CDR2 YYNGEE. The CDR3 runs to 17 residues.